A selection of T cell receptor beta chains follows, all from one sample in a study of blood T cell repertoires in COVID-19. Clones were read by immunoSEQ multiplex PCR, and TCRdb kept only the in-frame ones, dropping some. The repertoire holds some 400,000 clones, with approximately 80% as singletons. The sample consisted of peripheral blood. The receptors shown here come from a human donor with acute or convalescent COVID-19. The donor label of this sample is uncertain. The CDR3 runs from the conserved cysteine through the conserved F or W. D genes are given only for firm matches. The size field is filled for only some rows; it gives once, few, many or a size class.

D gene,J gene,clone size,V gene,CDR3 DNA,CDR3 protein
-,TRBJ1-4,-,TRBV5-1,TGCGCCAGCACTCGAGGAAACCAGGGATTTGAAAAACTGTTTTTT,CASTRGNQGFEKLFF
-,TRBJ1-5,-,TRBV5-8,TGTGCCAGCAGCGCAGGCATCCCCCAGCCCCAGCATTTT,CASSAGIPQPQHF
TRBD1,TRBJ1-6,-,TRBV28,TGTGCCAGCAGCCGAGCAGGGGGCGATTATAATTCACCCCTCCACTTT,CASSRAGGDYNSPLHF
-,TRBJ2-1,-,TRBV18,TGTGCCAGTCGAAGGGGTCTTCGCCTAAATGAGCAGTTCTTC,CASRRGLRLNEQFF
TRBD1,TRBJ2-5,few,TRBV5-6,TGTGCCAGCAGCCCGTCCCTCAGGGGGGAGACCCAGTACTTC,CASSPSLRGETQYF
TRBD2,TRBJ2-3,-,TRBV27,TGTGCCAGCAGTTCCAGACTAGCGGGGGCCCCAGATACGCAGTATTTT,CASSSRLAGAPDTQYF
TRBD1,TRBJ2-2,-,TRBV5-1,TGCGCCAGCAGCTTGATGGACAGGGGACCGGACACCGGGGAGCTGTTTTTT,CASSLMDRGPDTGELFF
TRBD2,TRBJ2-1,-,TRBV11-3,TGTGCCAGCAGCCAGGGGAGGGGGACTAGCGGGAGGGCGGTTGAGCAGTTCTTC,CASSQGRGTSGRAVEQFF
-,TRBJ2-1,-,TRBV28,TGTGCCACCACCCTACTAGCCGCCTACAATGAGCAGTTCTTC,CATTLLAAYNEQFF
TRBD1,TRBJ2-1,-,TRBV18,TGTGCCAGCTCACTTCGGACAGGGATGAATGAGCAGTTCTTC,CASSLRTGMNEQFF
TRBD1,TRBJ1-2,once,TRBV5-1,TGCGCCAGCAGGTCAGGGGGTTCAAACTATGGCTACACCTTC,CASRSGGSNYGYTF
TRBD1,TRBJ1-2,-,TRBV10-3,TGTGCCATCAGTGACAGCGAGACAGGGGGCGCTTACTATGGCTACACCTTC,CAISDSETGGAYYGYTF
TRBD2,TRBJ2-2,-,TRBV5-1,TGCGCCAGCAGCTTAACTAGCGGGGGATATATCGGGGAGCTGTTTTTT,CASSLTSGGYIGELFF
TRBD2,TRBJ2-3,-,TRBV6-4,TGTGCCAGCAGTGACCTAGCGGGCACAGATACGCAGTATTTT,CASSDLAGTDTQYF
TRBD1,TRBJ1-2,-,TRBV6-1,TGTGCCAGCAGCGAAGGACAGGGGGGCACTAACTATGGCTACACCTTC,CASSEGQGGTNYGYTF
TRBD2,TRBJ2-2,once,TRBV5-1,TGCGCCAGCAGCTTGACTAGCGGGGGGATAAACACCGGGGAGCTGTTTTTT,CASSLTSGGINTGELFF
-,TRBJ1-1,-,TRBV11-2,TGTGCCAGCAGCTTAAGCCCCATGAACACTGAAGCTTTCTTT,CASSLSPMNTEAFF
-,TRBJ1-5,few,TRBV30,TGTGCCTGGGCGCACGGGGTGGATCAGCCCCAGCATTTT,CAWAHGVDQPQHF
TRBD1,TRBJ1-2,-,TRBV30,TGTGCCTGGACCGGGAGGGGGCACCATGGCTACACCTTC,CAWTGRGHHGYTF
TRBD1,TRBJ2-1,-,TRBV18,TGTGCCAGCTCACCAAGACAGGGGGCCGCTTACAATGAGCAGTTCTTC,CASSPRQGAAYNEQFF
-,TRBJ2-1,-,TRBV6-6,TGTGCCAGCAGTATGGTGGGGGTAGCGGAGTTCTTC,CASSMVGVAEFF
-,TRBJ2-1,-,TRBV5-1,TGCGCCAGCAGCTTTCGGGGTGACTACAATGAGCAGTTCTTC,CASSFRGDYNEQFF
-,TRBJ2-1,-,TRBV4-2,TGTGCCAGCAGCCAAGATAAACTAGCAAATGAGCAGTTCTTC,CASSQDKLANEQFF
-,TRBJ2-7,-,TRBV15,TGTGCCACCAGCAGAGGAGGACAGCCGTCCTACGAGCAGTACTTC,CATSRGGQPSYEQYF
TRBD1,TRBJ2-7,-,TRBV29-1,TGCAGCGTTGAAGTAAAGGGGACAGGGTGGTCGCAGTACTTC,CSVEVKGTGWSQYF
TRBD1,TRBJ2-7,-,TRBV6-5,TGTGCCAGCAGTACGGACAGGCTAACCTACGAGCAGTACTTC,CASSTDRLTYEQYF
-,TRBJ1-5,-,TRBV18,TGTGCCAGCTCACCTGGGAGGGGCCAGCCCCAGCATTTT,CASSPGRGQPQHF
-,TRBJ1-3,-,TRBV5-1,TGCGCCAGCAGCTTGCTGGGGCAAGCAAACACCATATATTTT,CASSLLGQANTIYF
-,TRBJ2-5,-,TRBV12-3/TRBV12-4,TGTGCCAGCAGTTTACGATGGCGGGAGACCCAGTACTTC,CASSLRWRETQYF
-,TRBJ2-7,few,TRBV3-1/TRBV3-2,TGTGCCAGCAGCCAAGCTGGGGCTGCCGAGCAGTACTTC,CASSQAGAAEQYF
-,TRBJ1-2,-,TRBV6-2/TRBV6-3,TGTGCCAGCAGCACCACAGGGAACTATGGCTACACCTTC,CASSTTGNYGYTF
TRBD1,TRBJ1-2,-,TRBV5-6,TGTGCCAGCAGCTTGGGTTCCCGAGGACAGGGGGAGACCTATGGCTACACCTTC,CASSLGSRGQGETYGYTF
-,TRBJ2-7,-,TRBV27,TGTGCCAGCAGTTTGGCGGGAAATTTCTTTTTATACGAGCAGTACTTC,CASSLAGNFFLYEQYF